These 14 T cell receptor beta chains were all obtained from the same sample, sequenced in a study of blood T cell repertoires in COVID-19. Using immunoSEQ multiplex PCR, the repertoire was profiled, and TCRdb retains in-frame clones only, with some absent. The table shows roughly 110,000 clones, with approximately 90% occurring only once. The specimen was peripheral blood. The receptors derive from a woman in her twenties or thirties with acute or convalescent COVID-19.

This chain links TRBV7-6 with TRBJ2-1; D is possibly TRBD2 (5 bases). Germline V gene sequence: CDR1 SGHVS, CDR2 FNYEAQ. The V and J ends lost 2 bases and 5 bases respectively, with 13 bases between them. The CDR3 has 15 residues. Written as DNA, the CDR3 is TGTGCCAGCAGCTTACAAAGCGGAAACGACAATGAGCAGTTCTTC. Amino acid sequence: CASSLQSGNDNEQFF.

The chain combines TRBV30 with TRBJ1-6; a weak D match, TRBD1 (6 bases). Germline lookup yields CDR1 GTSNPN and CDR2 SVGIG (reference sequence). V shed 2 bases and J shed 7 bases, with 18 bases lying between them. This CDR3 has 16 residues. In DNA form, the CDR3 reads TGTGCCTGGAGTAAGGACAGACCAGACTCGAATTCACCCCTCCACTTT. Translation gives CAWSKDRPDSNSPLHF.

This chain uses TRBV5-6 with TRBJ1-1; 10 nucleotides align to TRBD1. The CDR3 length is 17 residues. CDR1 and CDR2 from the germline V gene are SGHDT and YYEEEE. The ends lost 4 bases at V and 1 base at J; junction bases unmatched: 10. CDR3 amino acids: CASSPRQGAVWNTEAFF. The CDR3 DNA follows: TGTGCCAGCAGCCCAAGACAGGGGGCAGTGTGGAACACTGAAGCTTTCTTT. The full variable domain, completed using reference TRBV5-6 and TRBJ1-1, is DAGVTQSPTHLIKTRGQQVTLRCSPKSGHDTVSWYQQALGQGPQFIFQYYEEEERQRGNFPDRFSGHQFPNYSSELNVNALLLGDSALYLCASSPRQGAVWNTEAFFGQGTRLTVV.

This chain joins TRBV27 and TRBJ1-6, with D unclear. Trimming removed 1 base from V and 8 bases from J, with 12 bases in between. Germline V lookup: CDR1 MNHEY, CDR2 SMNVEV (reference sequence). This CDR3 contains 15 residues. Here the CDR3 DNA reads TGTGCCAGCAGTTTATGGGCAGAGAATTATTCACCCCTCCACTTT. This sequence encodes CASSLWAENYSPLHF.

This chain connects TRBV9 to TRBJ2-2; D gene uncertain. The germline CDR1 and CDR2 sequences are SGDLS and YYNGEE. V was shortened by 3 bases and J by 5 bases, with 5 bases between the two germline ends. This CDR3 contains 12 residues. CDR3: CASSAGTGELFF. In nucleotides, the CDR3 is TGTGCCAGCAGCGCCGGTACCGGGGAGCTGTTTTTT. Complete variable domain (other parts from reference TRBV9 and TRBJ2-2): DSGVTQTPKHLITATGQRVTLRCSPRSGDLSVYWYQQSLDQGLQFLIQYYNGEERAKGNILERFSAQQFPDLHSELNLSSLELGDSALYFCASSAGTGELFFGEGSRLTVL.

The V and J genes are TRBV6-6 and TRBJ1-3; no clear D gene. CDR1 is MNHNY and CDR2 is SVGAGI in the germline V gene (reference sequence). This CDR3 contains 12 residues. The ends were cut back, 5 bases at V and 3 bases at J, with 5 bases in the middle. The CDR3 nucleotides are TGTGCCAGCAGTCTTATTGGAAACACCATATATTTT. This gives the protein CASSLIGNTIYF.

This clone was counted a single time. The chain combines TRBV6-2 or TRBV6-3 with TRBJ2-3; 9 bases align to TRBD2. The CDR3 spans 18 residues. The V gene's germline CDR1 is MNHEY and CDR2 SVGEGT. The J segment lost 2 bases and the V segment lost 6 bases, leaving 15 bases of the junction unmatched. Here the CDR3 reads CASSPGRIAGEITDTQYF. The CDR3 DNA is TGTGCCAGCAGCCCTGGTAGAATAGCGGGGGAAATCACAGATACGCAGTATTTT.

This clone was seen only once. The gene calls are TRBV4-1 and TRBJ1-4, with D tentatively TRBD1 (5 bases). Trimming stripped 4 bases from V and 0 bases from J, with 12 bases between. Germline-derived CDR1 and CDR2 are MGHRA and YSYEKL. The CDR3 is 16 residues long. Here the CDR3 reads CASSPKGRATNEKLFF. The CDR3 region has the DNA TGCGCCAGCAGCCCCAAAGGCAGGGCAACTAATGAAAAACTGTTTTTT.

The J gene is TRBJ1-4, the V gene TRBV5-1, with TRBD1 as a possible D gene (6 bases). The CDR3 is 13 amino acids. Trimming removed 7 bases at V and 8 bases at J, with 15 bases between. The germline gives CDR1 SGHRS, CDR2 YFSETQ. CDR3 sequence reads: CASRDTNGEKLFF. Here the CDR3 DNA reads TGCGCCAGCCGGGACACCAATGGAGAAAAACTGTTTTTT.

This clone occurred once. This chain links TRBV15 with TRBJ2-5; TRBD2 might be the D (6 bases). The CDR3 totals 17 residues. The V end lost 5 bases, the J end lost 0 bases, and 19 bases lay between the germline ends. Looked up from germline, CDR1 is LNHNV and CDR2 is YYDKDF (reference sequence). The CDR3 spells CATSVPYRGKNQETQYF. DNA for the CDR3: TGTGCCACCAGCGTACCCTACCGGGGGAAAAACCAAGAGACCCAGTACTTC. Supplemented by reference TRBV15 and TRBJ2-5, the full variable domain reads DAMVIQNPRYQVTQFGKPVTLSCSQTLNHNVMYWYQQKSSQAPKLLFHYYDKDFNNEADTPDNFQSRRPNTSFCFLDIRSPGLGDTAMYLCATSVPYRGKNQETQYFGPGTRLLVL.

CDR3 nucleotide sequence: TGTGCCAGCAGGGCCACAGACAATCAGCCCCAGCATTTT. Translation: CASRATDNQPQHF. The V gene is TRBV28, the J gene TRBJ1-5; D is undetermined. Germline-derived CDR1 and CDR2 are MDHEN and SYDVKM. The CDR3 is made up of 13 amino acids. Trimming left V 6 bases short and J 3 bases short, with 9 bases between.

The chain recombines TRBV18 with TRBJ2-7; no reliable D call. The germline V gene has CDR1 KGHSH and CDR2 LQKENI. The ends were cut back, 6 bases at V and 2 bases at J, with 8 bases in the middle. This CDR3 is 12 amino acids long. Here the CDR3 reads CASSPTAYEQYF. The DNA for the CDR3 is TGTGCCAGCTCCCCTACTGCCTACGAGCAGTACTTC.

This chain uses TRBV7-6 with TRBJ2-3, with 11 bases that match TRBD2. The germline V gene encodes CDR1 SGHVS and CDR2 FNYEAQ. V lost 3 bases and J lost 2; bases outside the gene matches: 4. This CDR3 contains 16 residues. The CDR3 region is CASSLLAGGITDTQYF. CDR3 nucleotides: TGTGCCAGCAGCTTGCTAGCGGGGGGCATCACAGATACGCAGTATTTT.

The chain employs TRBV5-1 and TRBJ2-7; 14 bases are shared with TRBD2. V trimming: 0 bases; J trimming: 5 bases; junction bases outside the gene matches: 4. From germline, CDR1 is SGHRS and CDR2 YFSETQ. The CDR3 totals 16 residues. CDR3 DNA sequence: TGCGCCAGCAGCTTGGGACTAGCGGGAGGGCCCCACGAGCAGTACTTC. Its translation: CASSLGLAGGPHEQYF.